This T cell receptor (beta chain) was observed in a study of shared clonotypes between healthy human individuals. Regarding the study as a whole: Shared clonotypes: 4.5% to 6% naive CD4, under 4% naive CD8, about 2.4% memory CD4, approximately 0.41% memory CD8. A small donor pool kept down the genetic and exposure-history diversity that was represented.

In replicate PCRs of sorted subsets, 150 to 200 ng DNA, about 30,000 T cell genomes, was used. Method: immunoSEQ multiplex PCR; TCRdb's copy keeps in-frame clones and lacks some. Among 2 million to 2.5 million clones listed, roughly 95% were seen once. In its sample, this clone was seen once. Its antigen is still unknown. Trimming took 7 bases from V and 5 from J; bases not matched to a gene: 15. CDR1 is LNHDA, CDR2 SQIVND, per germline (reference sequence). The CDR3 totals 17 residues. V gene TRBV19 combines with J gene TRBJ2-2, with 8 bases fitting TRBD2. This TCR was sampled from a man aged 18 to 35 in good health. The sequenced material came from naive CD4+ T cells sorted from blood. Indicated subset: CD45RA+ positively selected. The CDR3 region has the DNA TGTGCCAGTACCCTGTCAGCGGGAGTTGTTGATACCGGGGAGCTGTTTTTT. Protein: CASTLSAGVVDTGELFF. Together with reference TRBV19 and TRBJ2-2, the CDR3 gives the full variable domain: DGGITQSPKYLFRKEGQNVTLSCEQNLNHDAMYWYRQDPGQGLRLIYYSQIVNDFQKGDIAEGYSVSREKKESFPLTVTSAQKNPTAFYLCASTLSAGVVDTGELFFGEGSRLTVL.